These 24 T cell receptor beta chains came from one sample sequenced in a study of blood T cell repertoires in COVID-19. Sequenced by immunoSEQ multiplex PCR; TCRdb stores in-frame clones only, minus some. Of roughly 400,000 clones in the sample, around nine tenths were seen once. Sequencing was carried out using PBMCs or T cells enriched from blood (not recorded which). The source of these receptors is a woman in her 50s who had recovered from COVID-19.

The chain combines TRBV7-2 with TRBJ2-7, with TRBD2 matching over 10 bases. Per the germline V gene, CDR1 is SGHTA and CDR2 is FQGNSA. The V and J ends lost 0 bases and 5 bases, in that order; junction bases with no gene match: 13. This CDR3 contains 18 residues. The CDR3 sequence is CASSLAASGGAGPHEQYF. DNA for the CDR3: TGTGCCAGCAGCTTAGCGGCCAGCGGGGGGGCCGGTCCGCACGAGCAGTACTTC.

The chain is built from TRBV27 and TRBJ2-7; D remains ambiguous. This CDR3 contains 16 residues. The V gene lost 7 bases and the J gene lost 2 bases, with 21 bases spanning the gap. The V gene's germline CDR1 is MNHEY and CDR2 SMNVEV (reference sequence). The DNA for the CDR3 is TGTGCCAGCACTACGACTTACCGCGGAAAGCCCTACGAGCAGTACTTC. Amino acid sequence: CASTTTYRGKPYEQYF.

This sequence joins TRBV6-5 and TRBJ2-3, with a possible D match to TRBD2 (6 bases). V dropped 0 bases and J dropped 6 bases, with 13 bases sitting between them. The CDR3 extends over 15 amino acids. From germline, CDR1 is MNHEY and CDR2 SVGAGI. The CDR3 nucleotides read TGTGCCAGCAGTTACTCTAGCGGCGGGCAGGATACGCAGTATTTT. Residues: CASSYSSGGQDTQYF.

V is TRBV5-1 and J is TRBJ2-7, with a weak D call TRBD2 (6 bases). Per the germline V gene, CDR1 is SGHRS and CDR2 is YFSETQ. With 5 bases removed from V and 5 bases from J, the gap between germline ends came to 14 bases. This CDR3 contains 13 residues. CDR3 protein: CASSYSGVDEQYF. Written as DNA, the CDR3 is TGCGCCAGCAGTTATTCGGGGGTTGACGAGCAGTACTTC.

The chain joins TRBV2 to TRBJ1-5, with TRBD1 matching over 7 bases. This CDR3 has 14 residues. Germline CDR1 is SNHLY and CDR2 is FYNNEI. Trimming cost V 8 bases and J 8 bases; bases outside gene matches: 12. The CDR3 DNA sequence: TGTGCCAGCGAACGGGACAGCAAGACGGAGCCCCAGCATTTT. Protein sequence: CASERDSKTEPQHF.

This rearrangement joins TRBV30 to TRBJ2-7, with D perhaps TRBD1 (5 bases). Germline assignment: CDR1 GTSNPN and CDR2 SVGIG (reference sequence). The CDR3 covers 17 residues. Trimming took off 0 bases at V and 1 base at J, with 19 bases between the two ends. This chain's CDR3 is CAWSVQLGLTSSYEQYF. CDR3 DNA: TGTGCCTGGAGTGTACAATTGGGGCTGACTTCATCCTACGAGCAGTACTTC.

The chain employs TRBV7-9 and TRBJ1-2, with TRBD1 matching over 7 bases. Germline loops: CDR1 SEHNR, CDR2 FQNEAQ (reference sequence). This CDR3 comprises 13 residues. Germline trimming cut 5 bases from V and 4 bases from J; bases unmatched to any gene: 4. The CDR3 reads CASSPRDSYGYTF. The CDR3 DNA is TGTGCCAGCAGCCCCAGGGACAGCTATGGCTACACCTTC.

V usage is TRBV5-1 and J usage is TRBJ1-4; tentative D call: TRBD1 (6 bases). The CDR3 runs to 15 residues. The V and J ends lost 2 bases and 4 bases respectively, with 12 bases between them. Germline V CDR1 and CDR2: SGHRS, YFSETQ. The CDR3 sequence is CASSFRGSVNEKLFF. The CDR3 DNA reads as TGCGCCAGCAGCTTCAGGGGATCGGTTAATGAAAAACTGTTTTTT.

The chain uses TRBV11-2 and TRBJ2-3; D is undetermined. The CDR3 length is 13 residues. Germline V lookup: CDR1 SGHAT, CDR2 FQNNGV. Trimming removed 1 base at V and 1 base at J, with 3 bases between. In DNA form, the CDR3 reads TGTGCCAGCAGCTTAGCGGGCACAGATACGCAGTATTTT. Translating gives CASSLAGTDTQYF. The variable domain in full, with the rest retrieved from reference TRBV11-2 and TRBJ2-3, is EAGVAQSPRYKIIEKRQSVAFWCNPISGHATLYWYQQILGQGPKLLIQFQNNGVVDDSQLPKDRFSAERLKGVDSTLKIQPAKLEDSAVYLCASSLAGTDTQYFGPGTRLTVL.

The V and J genes are TRBV30 and TRBJ1-4; 10 bases are shared with TRBD1. The length of the CDR3 is 16 residues. J gave up 7 bases and V 2 bases, and 10 bases lay outside the gene matches. CDR1 is GTSNPN and CDR2 is SVGIG in the germline V gene (reference sequence). As DNA, the CDR3 is TGTGCCTGGAGTTCCACCGGGACAGGGGCGGGTGAAAAACTGTTTTTT. It yields the protein CAWSSTGTGAGEKLFF.

V is TRBV5-4 and J is TRBJ1-1; 10 positions agree with TRBD1. Per the germline V gene, CDR1 is SGHNT and CDR2 is YYREEE (reference sequence). The CDR3 totals 13 residues. V shed 4 bases, J shed 4 bases, and the junction held 1 base outside the gene matches. This CDR3 is CASSGQGGTEAFF. CDR3 nucleotides: TGTGCCAGCAGCGGACAGGGGGGCACTGAAGCTTTCTTT.

This chain uses TRBV5-1 with TRBJ2-3; possibly TRBD2 for D (6 bases). The germline gives CDR1 SGHRS, CDR2 YFSETQ. The CDR3 is made up of 13 amino acids. V was trimmed by 4 bases and J by 2 bases, leaving 8 bases between them. The CDR3 sequence is CASSTGDTDTQYF. CDR3 in DNA: TGCGCCAGCAGCACGGGAGACACAGATACGCAGTATTTT.

The J gene is TRBJ2-7, the V gene TRBV7-8, with a weak D call TRBD2 (5 bases). The CDR3 sequence is 15 residues long. Looked up from germline, CDR1 is SGHVS and CDR2 is FQNEAQ. The V end lost 1 base, the J end lost 4 bases, and 14 bases lay between the germline ends. CDR3 sequence (DNA): TGTGCCAGCAGCTTAGTTTCCGGGATTAGGTACGAGCAGTACTTC. Its protein is CASSLVSGIRYEQYF.

The V call is TRBV4-1, the J call TRBJ1-1, with 7 bases identical to TRBD1. V dropped 5 bases and J dropped 5; count of bases not matched to a gene: 5. This CDR3 has 13 amino acids. The V gene's germline CDR1 is MGHRA and CDR2 YSYEKL. CDR3 sequence reads: CASSVKTGTEAFF. DNA for the CDR3: TGCGCCAGCAGCGTCAAGACAGGGACTGAAGCTTTCTTT.

The chain links TRBV10-3 to TRBJ2-1, with TRBD2 as a possible D gene (5 bases). The germline V gene encodes CDR1 ENHRY and CDR2 SYGVKD. The V end lost 5 bases, the J end lost 10 bases, and 9 bases lay between the germline ends. This CDR3 region has 11 residues. CDR3 in amino acids: CAISFGGEQFF. The CDR3 DNA reads TGTGCCATCAGTTTCGGCGGGGAGCAGTTCTTC.

The DNA of the CDR3 is TGTGCCAGCAGCGCTCATATAGCGGGGGGGTTTGATGAGCAGTTCTTC. It codes for CASSAHIAGGFDEQFF. The chain combines TRBV9 with TRBJ2-1; the match to TRBD2 covers 11 bases. This CDR3 spans 16 amino acids. The germline gives CDR1 SGDLS, CDR2 YYNGEE. V lost 3 bases to trimming and J lost 8 bases; unmatched junction nucleotides: 10. Variable domain in full (rest from reference TRBV9 and TRBJ2-1): DSGVTQTPKHLITATGQRVTLRCSPRSGDLSVYWYQQSLDQGLQFLIQYYNGEERAKGNILERFSAQQFPDLHSELNLSSLELGDSALYFCASSAHIAGGFDEQFFGPGTRLTVL.

J is TRBJ2-1 and V is TRBV10-2; 12 bases map to TRBD2. The CDR3 covers 15 residues. Germline CDR1 is WSHSY and CDR2 is SAAADI. With V trimmed by 4 bases and J by 4 bases, 2 bases remained unmatched. Here the CDR3 DNA reads TGCGCCAGCAGTGTACTAGCGGGGGGTTACAATGAGCAGTTCTTC. Residues: CASSVLAGGYNEQFF.

The chain couples TRBV4-2 to TRBJ1-4; 9 bases are a match to TRBD1. The CDR3 length is 15 residues. Germline V gene lookup returns CDR1 LGHNA and CDR2 YNFKEQ. Unmatched junction bases numbered 10, after V lost 6 bases and J lost 8 bases. Written as DNA, the CDR3 is TGTGCCAGCAGGGAAGGGGACAGGGCTGAGGAAAAACTGTTTTTT. Protein product: CASREGDRAEEKLFF.

In its sample, this clone was seen once. This chain links TRBV2 with TRBJ2-1, with D possibly matching TRBD2 (5 bases). The V end lost 10 bases, the J end lost 0 bases, and 19 bases lay between the germline ends. CDR1 is SNHLY, CDR2 FYNNEI, per germline. The CDR3 covers 16 residues. CDR3 residues: CATKEQVLDSYNEQFF. CDR3 DNA: TGTGCCACAAAGGAGCAGGTACTAGACTCCTACAATGAGCAGTTCTTC.

CDR3 coding DNA: TGTGCCAGCCGGGAGTCCAGTGCAACTAATGAAAAACTGTTTTTT. It yields the protein CASRESSATNEKLFF. The chain employs TRBV2 and TRBJ1-4; D is ambiguous. V lost 8 bases, J lost 0 bases, and 13 bases lay in between. The CDR3 extends over 15 amino acids. CDR1 SNHLY and CDR2 FYNNEI come from the germline V gene.

A single count supports this clone. The genes are TRBV7-2 and TRBJ1-1; 7 nucleotides align to TRBD1. V lost 0 bases and J lost 0; bases outside the gene matches: 13. CDR1 and CDR2 (germline): SGHTA, FQGNSA. The CDR3 sequence is 19 residues long. The CDR3 sequence is CASSLASWDSLLMNTEAFF. CDR3 nucleotide sequence: TGTGCCAGCAGCTTAGCGTCCTGGGACAGCCTCCTCATGAACACTGAAGCTTTCTTT.

The V and J genes are TRBV2 and TRBJ1-2, with TRBD1 matching over 7 bases. With V trimmed by 8 bases and J by 8 bases, 11 bases remained unmatched. In germline, CDR1 is SNHLY, CDR2 FYNNEI. The CDR3 consists of 13 residues. CDR3 in DNA: TGTGCCAGCGGAGGGACAGTACCTGGCGGCTACACCTTC. It yields the protein CASGGTVPGGYTF.

Written as DNA, the CDR3 is TGTGCCAGTAGTAGGAGATACAATGAGCAGTTCTTC. It translates to CASSRRYNEQFF. V usage is TRBV19 and J usage is TRBJ2-1; D call uncertain. Germline V gene lookup returns CDR1 LNHDA and CDR2 SQIVND (reference sequence). The length of the CDR3 is 12 residues. V was cut by 4 bases and J by 4 bases, with 5 bases left in between.

The chain combines TRBV7-9 with TRBJ1-1; 11 bases line up with TRBD1. This CDR3 spans 16 amino acids. Germline V gene lookup returns CDR1 SEHNR and CDR2 FQNEAQ (reference sequence). The junction had 12 bases not matched to a gene; V was cut back by 5 bases and J by 7 bases. This chain's CDR3 is CASSPFRDRGGGEAFF. CDR3 in DNA: TGTGCCAGCAGCCCATTCCGGGACAGGGGGGGAGGTGAAGCTTTCTTT.